The clone carrying this T cell receptor beta chain came up a few times. There are 17 residues in the CDR3. The J segment lost 4 bases and the V segment lost 4 bases, leaving 12 bases of the junction unmatched. From germline, CDR1 is SGDLS and CDR2 YYNGEE. The data originate from a study of cytomegalovirus exposure and HLA in healthy donors. 13 Jbeta primers and 60 Vbeta primers were used for the PCR. Profiling relied on immunoSEQ multiplex PCR, and the TCRdb table lists in-frame clones only, not all of them. The top ten clones hold roughly 5.4% of a sample with approximately 88,000 clones, around 80% of them seen once.

Sequenced sample: PBMCs. The receptor was isolated from a man aged 30-40 years in good health and CMV-seropositive. The V call is TRBV9, the J call TRBJ2-1; 9 nucleotides agree with TRBD1. CDR3 residues: CASSRATGQGKYNEQFF. CDR3 sequence (DNA): TGTGCCAGCAGCCGAGCAACCGGACAGGGGAAGTACAATGAGCAGTTCTTC.